This passage covers 12 T cell receptor beta chains from one sample sequenced in a study of CD8 T cells in Susac syndrome. The authors reverse transcribed roughly 0.5 to 1 ug RNA with random hexamers. TCRdb itself ran the immunoSEQ multiplex PCR reads through MiXCR, one entry per CDR3 protein. The sample has about 110,000 distinct CDR3 sequences, 94% seen once; the top ten hold over 0.4%. Sequenced: CD8+ T cells from PBMCs. These receptors were obtained from a human donor with Susac syndrome.

The rearrangement joins TRBV4-1 to TRBJ2-5; unclear D gene. This CDR3 spans 14 amino acids. Germline CDR1 and CDR2: MGHRA and YSYEKL. The V end lost 0 bases, the J end lost 5 bases, and 10 bases lay between the germline ends. The CDR3 loop reads CASSQDQGWETQYF. CDR3 DNA sequence: TGCGCCAGCAGCCAAGATCAAGGGTGGGAGACCCAGTACTTC.

The genes are TRBV29-1 and TRBJ2-1; D call uncertain. This CDR3 is built from 12 residues. Trimming pared 2 bases from V and 6 bases from J, leaving 8 bases between. Germline values: CDR1 SQVTM, CDR2 ANQGSEA. The CDR3 here is CSVELRFNEQFF. The CDR3 coding sequence is TGCAGCGTTGAACTCAGATTCAATGAGCAGTTCTTC.

The CDR3 here is CASGLPPTGDEQFF. The CDR3 DNA is TGTGCTAGTGGTTTGCCCCCGACAGGGGATGAGCAGTTCTTC. V gene TRBV12-5 combines with J gene TRBJ2-1; 8 bases match TRBD1. J lost 8 bases, V lost 2 bases, and 5 bases had no gene match. The CDR3 length is 14 residues. From germline, CDR1 is LGHNT and CDR2 FRNRAP.

The chain has TRBV4-2 and TRBJ1-5; D not resolved. Trimming pared 0 bases from V and 7 bases from J, leaving 10 bases between. The CDR3 is 14 amino acids. Germline CDR1 LGHNA, CDR2 YNFKEQ. DNA for the CDR3: TGTGCCAGCAGCCAAGACTGGGAAAGACAGCCCCAGCATTTT. Its translation: CASSQDWERQPQHF.

Concerning this clonotype: A read error may account for a junction end that differs from germline. The rearrangement joins TRBV13 to TRBJ1-5; 9 bases line up with TRBD1. Looked up from germline, CDR1 is PRHDT and CDR2 is FYEKMQ (reference sequence). The CDR3 consists of 15 residues. The DNA for the CDR3 is TGTGCCAGCAGCCTAGGGACAGGGAGGAATCAGCCCCAGCATTTT. This sequence encodes CASSLGTGRNQPQHF.

The chain links TRBV20-1 to TRBJ2-7; 8 bases are shared with TRBD2. J was trimmed by 0 bases and V by 3 bases; bases with no gene match: 7. CDR1 DFQATT and CDR2 SNEGSKA come from the germline V gene (reference sequence). The CDR3 has 15 residues. The CDR3 protein is CSASPLRGDSYEQYF. CDR3 DNA sequence: TGCAGTGCTAGCCCTCTGCGGGGGGACTCCTACGAGCAGTACTTC.

The rearrangement joins TRBV24-1 to TRBJ2-3, with unresolved D. Trimming cost V 4 bases and J 3 bases, with 7 bases left between them. In germline, CDR1 is KGHDR, CDR2 SFDVKD. The CDR3 contains 13 residues. DNA of the CDR3: TGTGCCACCAGTGACTTTGAGACAGATACGCAGTATTTT. Encoded protein: CATSDFETDTQYF.

This chain joins TRBV13 and TRBJ1-4, with a weak D call TRBD1 (5 bases). Trimming removed 4 bases from V and 7 bases from J, with 13 bases in between. Germline CDR1 is PRHDT and CDR2 is FYEKMQ (reference sequence). The CDR3 totals 14 residues. The CDR3 protein is CASSSGDRVEKLFF. The CDR3 DNA follows: TGTGCCAGCAGCTCGGGGGACCGAGTTGAAAAACTGTTTTTT. Using reference TRBV13 and TRBJ1-4 for the parts outside the CDR3, the full variable domain is AAGVIQSPRHLIKEKRETATLKCYPIPRHDTVYWYQQGPGQDPQFLISFYEKMQSDKGSIPDRFSAQQFSDYHSELNMSSLELGDSALYFCASSSGDRVEKLFFGSGTQLSVL.

The table lists this clonotype with a few counts. This chain joins TRBV7-3 and TRBJ1-2; 9 nucleotides align to TRBD1. Germline trimming cut 2 bases from V and 3 bases from J; bases unmatched to any gene: 4. This CDR3 contains 15 residues. Germline CDR1 and CDR2: SGHTA and FQGTGA. This chain's CDR3 is CASSLSGQGDYGYTF. CDR3 in DNA: TGTGCCAGCAGCTTATCGGGACAGGGTGACTATGGCTACACCTTC.

This chain uses TRBV4-1 with TRBJ2-3; D call uncertain. The germline V and J ends were trimmed by 0 bases and 8 bases, with 6 bases remaining between them. CDR1 is MGHRA and CDR2 is YSYEKL in the germline V gene. This CDR3 contains 12 residues. The CDR3 sequence is CASSQDPGTQYF. DNA of the CDR3: TGCGCCAGCAGCCAAGATCCGGGTACGCAGTATTTT.

This rearrangement joins TRBV9 to TRBJ2-7, with 7 bases that match TRBD1. V gave up 5 bases and J gave up 3 bases; unmatched junction bases: 11. Germline-derived CDR1 and CDR2 are SGDLS and YYNGEE. There are 15 residues in the CDR3. The CDR3, as DNA: TGTGCCAGCAGTTACACCGGGACAGCCAACTACGAGCAGTACTTC. Translation: CASSYTGTANYEQYF.

The chain combines TRBV29-1 with TRBJ1-2; D may be TRBD1 (6 bases). The CDR3 runs 11 residues. Germline V gene sequence: CDR1 SQVTM, CDR2 ANQGSEA. Trimming left V 3 bases short and J 7 bases short, with 9 bases between. CDR3 sequence (DNA): TGCAGCGTTGAGACAGGCGGTGGCTACACCTTC. Translating gives CSVETGGGYTF.